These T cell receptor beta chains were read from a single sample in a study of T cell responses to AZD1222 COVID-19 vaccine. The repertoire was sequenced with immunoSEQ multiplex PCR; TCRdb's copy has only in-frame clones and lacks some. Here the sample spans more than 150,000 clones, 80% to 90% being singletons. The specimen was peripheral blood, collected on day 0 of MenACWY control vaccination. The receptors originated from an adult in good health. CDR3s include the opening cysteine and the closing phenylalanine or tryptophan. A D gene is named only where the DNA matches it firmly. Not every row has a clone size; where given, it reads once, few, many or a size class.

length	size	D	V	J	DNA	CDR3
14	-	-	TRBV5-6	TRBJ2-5	TGTGCCAGCAGCTCATTAGGGGCCGGAGAGACCCAGTACTTC	CASSSLGAGETQYF
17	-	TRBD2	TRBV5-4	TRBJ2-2	TGTGCCAGCAGCTTGGTCCCGGCGGGAGAGGTTGCCGGGGAGCTGTTTTTT	CASSLVPAGEVAGELFF
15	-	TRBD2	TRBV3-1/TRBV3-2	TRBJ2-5	TGTGCCAGCATACTAGCGGGAAATGGAGGTGAGACCCAGTACTTC	CASILAGNGGETQYF
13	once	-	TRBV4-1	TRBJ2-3	TGCGCCAGTAGAAATCAGGGAGCAGATACGCAGTATTTT	CASRNQGADTQYF
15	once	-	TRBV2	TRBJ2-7	TGTGCCAGCAGTGAACGCATAAGGTTCTCCTACGAGCAGTACTTC	CASSERIRFSYEQYF
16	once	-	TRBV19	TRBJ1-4	TGTGCCAGTAGGAGGACGGCCGGGGGAATTGGCGAAAAACTGTTTTTT	CASRRTAGGIGEKLFF
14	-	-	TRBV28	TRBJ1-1	TGTGCCAGCAGTCAACTCCGAACATCCTCTGAAGCTTTCTTT	CASSQLRTSSEAFF
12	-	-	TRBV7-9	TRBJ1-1	TGTGCCAGCAGCTTAGGGCCTCCTGAAGCTTTCTTT	CASSLGPPEAFF
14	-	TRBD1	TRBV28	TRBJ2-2	TGTGCCAGTAGGCCGGGACAGTCTACCGGGGAGCTGTTTTTT	CASRPGQSTGELFF
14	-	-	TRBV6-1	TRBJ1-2	TGTGCCAGCAGTGAAGGGGTCTTATCTAATGGCTACACCTTC	CASSEGVLSNGYTF
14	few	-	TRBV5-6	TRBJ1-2	TGTGCCAGCAGCTTTCGGGGGTCTAACTATGGCTACACCTTC	CASSFRGSNYGYTF
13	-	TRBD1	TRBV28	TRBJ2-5	TGTGCCAGCAGTCCGCGGACAGGGAAGACCCAGTACTTC	CASSPRTGKTQYF
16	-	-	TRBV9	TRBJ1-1	TGTGCCAGCAGCGTAGGATCATGGCAGGAAAACACTGAAGCTTTCTTT	CASSVGSWQENTEAFF
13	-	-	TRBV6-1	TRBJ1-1	TGTGCCAGCAGTGAAAGGAGGGATACTGAAGCTTTCTTT	CASSERRDTEAFF
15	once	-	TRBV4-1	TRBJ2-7	TGCGCCAGCAGCCAACCCCTGTCGGGTCGGTACGAGCAGTACTTC	CASSQPLSGRYEQYF
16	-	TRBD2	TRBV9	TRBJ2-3	TGTGCCAGCAGCTCCAGGACTAGCGGAGACACAGATACGCAGTATTTT	CASSSRTSGDTDTQYF
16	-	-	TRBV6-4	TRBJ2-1	TGTGCCAGCAGTGACTCTGACATCACTCTACAATCTGAGCAGTTCTTC	CASSDSDITLQSEQFF
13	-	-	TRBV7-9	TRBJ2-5	TGTGCCAGCAGTCAAACAGGGAGGGAGACCCAGTACTTC	CASSQTGRETQYF
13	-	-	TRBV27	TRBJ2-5	TGTGCCAGCAGCTCGCCCCTCATGGAGACCCAGTACTTC	CASSSPLMETQYF
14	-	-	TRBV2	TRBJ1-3	TGTGCCAGCAGTGTTGTGGACTCTGGAAACACCATATATTTT	CASSVVDSGNTIYF
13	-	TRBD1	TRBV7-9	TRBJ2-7	TGTGCCAGCAGCTCCTCGACAGGGGACGAGCAGTACTTC	CASSSSTGDEQYF
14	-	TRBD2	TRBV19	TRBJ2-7	TGTGCCAGTAGTTTTGGCGGGGGCTCCTACGAGCAGTACTTC	CASSFGGGSYEQYF
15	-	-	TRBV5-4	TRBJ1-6	TGTGCCAGCAGCTTAGGTAGACAAGGTGATTCACCCCTCCACTTT	CASSLGRQGDSPLHF
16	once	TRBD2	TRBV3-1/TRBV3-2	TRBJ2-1	TGTGCCAGCAGCCATTCCGGGAGCGGGAGAGTCAATGAGCAGTTCTTC	CASSHSGSGRVNEQFF
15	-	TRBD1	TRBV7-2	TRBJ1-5	TGTGCCAGCAGCTGGGGACAGGGCCCTAATCAGCCCCAGCATTTT	CASSWGQGPNQPQHF
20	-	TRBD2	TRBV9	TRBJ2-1	TGTGCCAGCAGCGTAGGGAACATTGGGGGACTAGCGGGAATCTACAATGAGCAGTTCTTC	CASSVGNIGGLAGIYNEQFF
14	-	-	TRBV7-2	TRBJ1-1	TGTGCCAGCAGCTTAGAAAGGGGTAGGACTGAAGCTTTCTTT	CASSLERGRTEAFF
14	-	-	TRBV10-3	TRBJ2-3	TGTGCCACCGAGGGGCTCCGCCACACAGATACGCAGTATTTT	CATEGLRHTDTQYF
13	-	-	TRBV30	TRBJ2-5	TGTGCCTGGAGCCGGGACTCTCCCGAAACCCAGTACTTC	CAWSRDSPETQYF
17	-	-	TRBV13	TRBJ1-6	TGTGCCAGCAGCCTAGGGGTTCGGGGGGCGAATAATTCACCCCTCCACTTT	CASSLGVRGANNSPLHF
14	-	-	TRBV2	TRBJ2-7	TGTGCCAGCAGGAGCAGACTCAATTCCTACGAGCAGTACTTC	CASRSRLNSYEQYF
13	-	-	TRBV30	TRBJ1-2	TGTGCCTGGGGGGGGGACACTAAAGAGGGCTACACCTTC	CAWGGDTKEGYTF
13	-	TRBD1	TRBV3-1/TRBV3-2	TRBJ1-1	TGTGCCAGCACCCGGACAGGGCGCACTGAAGCTTTCTTT	CASTRTGRTEAFF
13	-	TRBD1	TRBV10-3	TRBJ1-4	TGTGCCACCAGGACAGGGGGCAGTGAAAAACTGTTTTTT	CATRTGGSEKLFF
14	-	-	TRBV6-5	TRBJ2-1	TGTGCCAGCAGTTACTCGGAGGGCGTGGATGAGCAGTTCTTC	CASSYSEGVDEQFF
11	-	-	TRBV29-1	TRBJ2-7	TGCAGCGTGGAGGGGGGGTCCGAGCAGTACTTC	CSVEGGSEQYF
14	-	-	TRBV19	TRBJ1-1	TGTGCCAGTAACAGGAGGCAGGGGAACACTGAAGCTTTCTTT	CASNRRQGNTEAFF
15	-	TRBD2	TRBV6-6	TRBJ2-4	TGTGCCAGCAGTAAACCGACTAGCGGGCAAAACATTCAGTACTTC	CASSKPTSGQNIQYF
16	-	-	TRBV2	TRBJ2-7	TGTGCCAGCAGTGGGGGGGCGGATAAGAACTCCTACAAGCAGTACTTC	CASSGGADKNSYKQYF
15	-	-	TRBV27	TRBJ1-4	TGTGCCAGCAGTTTAGAGCGACAGATGAATGAAAAACTGTTTTTT	CASSLERQMNEKLFF
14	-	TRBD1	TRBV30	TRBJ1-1	TGTGCCTGGAGTTCCGGGACAGCCCAAGGGGAAGCTTTCTTT	CAWSSGTAQGEAFF
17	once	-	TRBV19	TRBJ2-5	TGTGCCAGTAGTATAGATTTCGGGGGTACTCCCCAAGAGACCCAGTACTTC	CASSIDFGGTPQETQYF
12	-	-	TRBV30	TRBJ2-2	TGTGCCTGGTCCTGGGGGACCGGGGAGCTGTTTTTT	CAWSWGTGELFF
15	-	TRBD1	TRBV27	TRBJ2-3	TGTGCCAGCAGTTTGTGGGGGACAGGGGGAGATACGCAGTATTTT	CASSLWGTGGDTQYF
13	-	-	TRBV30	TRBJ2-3	TGTGCCTGGAGTGTACTGGGCCCAGATACGCAGTATTTT	CAWSVLGPDTQYF
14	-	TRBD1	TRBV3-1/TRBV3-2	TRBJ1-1	TGTGCCAGCAGCCAAAGGGGACAGGACACTGAAGCTTTCTTT	CASSQRGQDTEAFF
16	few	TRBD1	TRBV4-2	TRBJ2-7	TGTGCCAGCAGCCAAGAAGGGACAGGGGGCTCCTACGAGCAGTACTTC	CASSQEGTGGSYEQYF
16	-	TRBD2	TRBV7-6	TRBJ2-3	TGTGCCAGCAGCCAGACTAGCGAGACTAGCACAGATACGCAGTATTTT	CASSQTSETSTDTQYF
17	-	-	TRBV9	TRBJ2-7	TGTGCCAGCAGCGCGGCCGCTGCTGGGGCGACAGTCTACGAGCAGTACTTC	CASSAAAAGATVYEQYF
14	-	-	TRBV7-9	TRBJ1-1	TGTGCCAGCAGCTTTAACAGGGCCAACACTGAAGCTTTCTTT	CASSFNRANTEAFF
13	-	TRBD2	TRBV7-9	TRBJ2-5	TGTGCCAGCAGCGAAGCGGGGGAAGAGACCCAGTACTTC	CASSEAGEETQYF
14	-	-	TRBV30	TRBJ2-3	TGTGCCGGGACGGGCGGAATCCTCACAGATACGCAGTATTTT	CAGTGGILTDTQYF
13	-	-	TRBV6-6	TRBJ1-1	TGTGCCAGCACCTCAGTCCAGGGCACTGAAGCTTTCTTT	CASTSVQGTEAFF
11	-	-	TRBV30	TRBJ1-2	TGTGCCTGGAGGACACCCTATGGCTACACCTTC	CAWRTPYGYTF
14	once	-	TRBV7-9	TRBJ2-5	TGTGCCAGCACCAAAGGGGGAGCGGGGGAGACCCAGTACTTC	CASTKGGAGETQYF
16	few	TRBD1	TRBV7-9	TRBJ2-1	TGTGCCAGCAGCCGGCACAGGGGGCGCTCCTACAATGAGCAGTTCTTC	CASSRHRGRSYNEQFF